The 23 T cell receptor beta chains below all came from one sample that was sequenced in a study of T cells in Graves' hyperthyroidism and ophthalmopathy. Regions amplified from RNA transcripts were the TCR beta CDR3 regions. In the first-round RT-PCR of the TCR CDR3, the HTBI primer set was used. Each CDR3 protein is one row after TCRdb ran MiXCR on the multiplex PCR reads. The sample shows a few hundred thousand distinct CDR3 sequences, roughly 17% of them seen only once. Sequenced sample: blood. The receptors come from a woman in her forties or fifties with Graves' hyperthyroidism.

This clonotype was counted many times. J is TRBJ1-1 and V is TRBV11-3; a weak D match, TRBD1 (6 bases). The CDR3 is made up of 13 amino acids. Germline V lookup: CDR1 SGHNT, CDR2 YENEEA. V lost 7 bases to trimming and J lost 11 bases, with 20 bases between them. The CDR3, as DNA: TGTGCCAGCAAAACAGGGATTTTGGATACTGCTTTCTTT. Translation: CASKTGILDTAFF. Full variable domain (remainder filled in from reference TRBV11-3 and TRBJ1-1): EAGVVQSPRYKIIEKKQPVAFWCNPISGHNTLYWYLQNLGQGPELLIRYENEEAVDDSQLPKDRFSAERLKGVDSTLKIQPAELGDSAVYLCASKTGILDTAFFGQGTRLTVV.

This clonotype was picked up many times. V usage is TRBV28 and J usage is TRBJ1-1; D possibly corresponds to TRBD1 (6 bases). V dropped 6 bases and J dropped 8 bases, with 16 bases sitting between them. CDR3 length: 13 residues. The germline gives CDR1 MDHEN, CDR2 SYDVKM. CDR3 bases: TGTGCCAGCAGAGAGGACAGCGTGTCGGAAGCTTTCTTT. Translating gives CASREDSVSEAFF.

This clonotype was observed at least ten times. The J gene is TRBJ1-5, the V gene TRBV27; D perhaps matches TRBD1 (5 bases). CDR1 and CDR2 from the germline V gene are MNHEY and SMNVEV (reference sequence). This CDR3 region has 14 residues. V lost 1 base and J 1 base, leaving 5 bases between the germline ends. CDR3 bases: TGTGCCAGCAGTTTATACAGGAGCAATCAGCCCCAGCATTTT. Protein product: CASSLYRSNQPQHF.

In its sample, this clonotype was seen many times. This chain connects TRBV2 to TRBJ2-5, with D perhaps assigned TRBD1 or TRBD2 (6 bases each). Germline CDR1 reads SNHLY; CDR2 reads FYNNEI. Deletions cut 11 bases from V and 5 bases from J, with 24 bases between. The CDR3 loop spans 15 amino acids. CDR3 protein: CARQGTRGAGETQYF. CDR3 coding DNA: TGTGCCCGCCAGGGGACACGAGGGGCGGGGGAGACCCAGTACTTC.

This sequence joins TRBV2 and TRBJ1-6; TRBD1 agrees at 9 bases. Germline loops: CDR1 SNHLY, CDR2 FYNNEI. The CDR3 loop spans 15 amino acids. Losses at the gene ends were 3 bases for V and 7 bases for J; bases not matched to a gene: 4. Here the CDR3 DNA reads TGTGCCAGCAGTGACCGGACAGGGGAGAATTCACCCCTCCACTTT. Translation: CASSDRTGENSPLHF.

V gene TRBV5-1 combines with J gene TRBJ2-5; tentatively, D is TRBD1 (6 bases). This CDR3 is 15 amino acids long. V shed 0 bases and J shed 1 base, with 10 bases lying between them. The germline gives CDR1 SGHRS, CDR2 YFSETQ. CDR3 sequence reads: CASSLDGQRQETQYF. The CDR3 DNA reads as TGCGCCAGCAGCTTGGACGGACAGCGCCAAGAGACCCAGTACTTC.

This clonotype was detected ten times or more. The chain carries TRBV7-8 and TRBJ2-1; D may be TRBD2 (5 bases). V was cut by 3 bases and J by 2 bases, with 11 bases left in between. The CDR3 is 15 amino acids. CDR1 and CDR2 from the germline V gene are SGHVS and FQNEAQ. The CDR3 loop reads CASSFSVNPYNEQFF. The DNA of the CDR3 is TGTGCCAGCAGCTTTAGCGTTAACCCCTACAATGAGCAGTTCTTC.

The rearrangement joins TRBV20-1 to TRBJ2-7; D is perhaps TRBD2 (6 bases). The V and J ends lost 2 bases and 1 base respectively, with 21 bases between them. This CDR3 spans 17 amino acids. CDR1 is DFQATT, CDR2 SNEGSKA, per germline (reference sequence). CDR3 sequence reads: CSARLKVMAGTSYEQYF. DNA of the CDR3: TGCAGTGCTAGATTAAAAGTGATGGCGGGGACTTCCTACGAGCAGTACTTC.

With respect to this clonotype: This may be a read error, as it is one base from a much larger clone. The chain uses TRBV18 and TRBJ2-3; D gene unclear. CDR3 length: 13 residues. The germline V gene has CDR1 KGHSH and CDR2 LQKENI. CDR3 sequence (DNA): TGTGCCAGCCCACCAGGACGCACAGATACGCAGTATTTT. This codes for CASPPGRTDTQYF. The variable domain in full, with the rest retrieved from reference TRBV18 and TRBJ2-3, is NAGVMQNPRHLVRRRGQEARLRCSPMKGHSHVYWYRQLPEEGLKFMVYLQKENIIDESGMPKERFSAEFPKEGPSILRIQQVVRGDSAAYFCASPPGRTDTQYFGPGTRLTVL.

Of note for this clonotype: This could be a read error, since a much larger clone is one nucleotide away. This chain connects TRBV6-1 to TRBJ1-1, with D perhaps TRBD1 (5 bases). This CDR3 spans 13 amino acids. Germline V CDR1 and CDR2: MNHNS, SASEGT. The CDR3 DNA follows: TGTGCCGGCAGGGAGTGGGGGAACACTGAAGCTTTCTTT. Translating it yields CAGREWGNTEAFF.

The table lists this clonotype with many counts. V usage is TRBV20-1 and J usage is TRBJ2-1; D unresolved. V was pared by 5 bases and J by 5 bases, with 7 bases between. CDR1 is DFQATT, CDR2 SNEGSKA, per germline (reference sequence). This CDR3 spans 11 amino acids. CDR3 sequence: CSAATHNEQFF. CDR3 nucleotide sequence: TGCAGTGCTGCGACTCACAATGAGCAGTTCTTC.

This clonotype was detected a few times. A read error is possible here, since a much larger clone lies one base away. The CDR3 nucleotides are TGTGCCACCAGCAGAGGAAGGGGAGATTGGGGTGAGCAGTGCTTC. It is translated as CATSRGRGDWGEQCF. The V gene is TRBV15, the J gene TRBJ2-1; D is possibly TRBD1 or TRBD2 (5 bases each). The length of the CDR3 is 15 residues. Germline V gene lookup returns CDR1 LNHNV and CDR2 YYDKDF (reference sequence).

This clonotype was seen at least ten times. This rearrangement joins TRBV28 to TRBJ2-7, with 9 bases matching TRBD1. With V trimmed by 7 bases and J by 0 bases, 4 bases remained unmatched. Germline lookup yields CDR1 MDHEN and CDR2 SYDVKM. The CDR3 is made up of 14 amino acids. CDR3 coding DNA: TGTGCCAGCAACCCGGGACAGGGCTCCTACGAGCAGTACTTC. Translating it yields CASNPGQGSYEQYF.

With respect to this clonotype: This clone may be a read error of a much larger clone one base away. The CDR3 protein is CATSRVGQGKTNCGYTF. CDR3 nucleotides: TGTGCCACCAGCAGAGTGGGACAGGGAAAAACCAACTGTGGCTACACCTTC. This chain connects TRBV15 to TRBJ1-2; TRBD1 agrees at 9 bases. The CDR3 has 17 amino acids. The V gene's germline CDR1 is LNHNV and CDR2 YYDKDF (reference sequence). The complete variable domain, with remaining parts taken from reference TRBV15 and TRBJ1-2, reads DAMVIQNPRYQVTQFGKPVTLSCSQTLNHNVMYWYQQKSSQAPKLLFHYYDKDFNNEADTPDNFQSRRPNTSFCFLDIRSPGLGDTAMYLCATSRVGQGKTNCGYTFGSGTRLTVV.

J is TRBJ2-1 and V is TRBV11-2; TRBD2 aligns across 11 bases. The CDR3 runs 16 residues. From germline, CDR1 is SGHAT and CDR2 FQNNGV. The V and J ends lost 1 base and 6 bases, in that order; junction bases with no gene match: 5. CDR3 loop: CASSLGLAGMVNEQFF. Here the CDR3 DNA reads TGTGCCAGCAGCTTAGGACTAGCGGGAATGGTCAATGAGCAGTTCTTC.

In its sample, this clonotype was seen many times. The chain has TRBV30 and TRBJ2-1; 10 bases fit TRBD2. The CDR3 extends over 17 amino acids. Germline values: CDR1 GTSNPN, CDR2 SVGIG (reference sequence). Trimming at V came to 2 bases and at J to 4 bases, leaving 11 bases not matched to a gene. For the CDR3, the DNA is TGTGCCTGGAGTCCATCGTGGACTAGCGGAAGTTACAATGAGCAGTTCTTC. It codes for CAWSPSWTSGSYNEQFF.

This clonotype came up many times. The genes are TRBV27 and TRBJ2-1, with TRBD2 matching 7 bases. The V and J ends lost 7 bases and 0 bases, in that order; junction bases with no gene match: 12. This CDR3 comprises 17 residues. From germline, CDR1 is MNHEY and CDR2 SMNVEV (reference sequence). The CDR3 loop is CASTNSLAGDSYNEQFF. CDR3 sequence (DNA): TGTGCCAGCACCAATAGCCTGGCGGGAGACTCCTACAATGAGCAGTTCTTC.

The table lists this clonotype with many counts. V is TRBV20-1 and J is TRBJ2-3; 9 nucleotides line up with TRBD2. V lost 3 bases and J lost 0; bases outside the gene matches: 4. The CDR3 spans 15 residues. Germline V gene data show CDR1 as DFQATT and CDR2 as SNEGSKA (reference sequence). The CDR3 loop is CSASPTSGSTDTQYF. CDR3 in DNA: TGCAGTGCTAGCCCGACTAGCGGAAGCACAGATACGCAGTATTTT.

The rearrangement uses TRBV6-2 or TRBV6-3 and TRBJ2-7, with D possibly being TRBD2 (5 bases). The length of the CDR3 is 14 residues. V lost 6 bases, J lost 5 bases, and 17 bases lay in between. CDR1 MNHEY and CDR2 SVGEGT come from the germline V gene. The CDR3 region has the DNA TGTGCCAGCAGAAAGGAAGGGAGTCAAGACGAGCAGTACTTC. It specifies CASRKEGSQDEQYF.

Notes on this clonotype: A much larger clone lies a single base off, so this may be a read error. The chain links TRBV12-3 or TRBV12-4 to TRBJ1-4, with a weak D call TRBD1 (6 bases). Trimming took off 6 bases at V and 7 bases at J, with 15 bases between the two ends. The CDR3 totals 14 residues. The CDR3 spells CASSPITGLEKLFF. In nucleotides, the CDR3 is TGTGCCAGCAGCCCCATCACAGGGCTTGAAAAACTGTTTTTT.

The chain links TRBV6-5 to TRBJ1-2, with D hard to call. CDR1 and CDR2 (germline): MNHEY, SVGAGI. Between the trimmed V and J ends, which lost 2 bases and 5 bases, there was a span of 12 bases. CDR3 length: 14 residues. CDR3 sequence: CASSYSQAFYGYTF. The DNA of the CDR3 is TGTGCCAGCAGTTACAGTCAGGCATTTTATGGCTACACCTTC.

This clonotype occurred a few times. V gene TRBV5-6 combines with J gene TRBJ2-3; TRBD1 aligns across 7 bases. This CDR3 contains 13 residues. Germline assignment: CDR1 SGHDT and CDR2 YYEEEE. V lost 4 bases, J lost 6 bases, and 5 bases stayed unmatched. The CDR3 loop reads CASSPDRADTQYF. The CDR3 DNA sequence: TGTGCCAGCAGCCCCGACAGGGCTGATACGCAGTATTTT.

In this sample, this clonotype turned up once. This chain connects TRBV11-2 to TRBJ2-5, with D tentatively TRBD2 (6 bases). The germline V and J ends were trimmed by 5 bases and 3 bases, with 13 bases remaining between them. This CDR3 has 14 residues. The germline gives CDR1 SGHAT, CDR2 FQNNGV. The CDR3 coding sequence is TGTGCCAGCAGCCCTCGGACGGGAGAAGAGACCCAGTACTTC. This gives the protein CASSPRTGEETQYF.